Listed here are 19 T cell receptor beta chains from one sample, sequenced in a study of blood T cells in healthy people across ages. The second PCR ran roughly 6 to 11 cycles with a sample-barcoded 5' primer and J-beta primers. MiXCR was run by TCRdb on the 5' RACE reads, yielding one entry per CDR3 protein. The sample lists approximately 600,000 distinct CDR3 sequences, roughly 53% occurring once. Sequenced material: blood. These receptors were obtained from a man in his sixties in good health.

The CDR3 region is CASSHGGGDQPQHF. The CDR3 DNA reads as TGTGCCAGCAGCCACGGCGGGGGCGATCAGCCCCAGCATTTT. The V call is TRBV7-9, the J call TRBJ1-5, with a tentative D call TRBD1 (6 bases). CDR3 length equals 14 residues. The ends were cut back, 5 bases at V and 5 bases at J, with 13 bases in the middle. Germline V lookup: CDR1 SEHNR, CDR2 FQNEAQ (reference sequence).

This chain uses TRBV7-2 with TRBJ1-2; a possible D gene is TRBD1 (5 bases). The ends were cut back, 5 bases at V and 4 bases at J, with 17 bases in the middle. Germline-derived CDR1 and CDR2 are SGHTA and FQGNSA. The CDR3 runs 15 residues. The chain's CDR3 is CASSLRRDDIYGYTF. The CDR3 region has the DNA TGTGCCAGCAGCCTTCGACGGGACGACATCTATGGCTACACCTTC.

This clonotype was counted only a few times. The chain uses TRBV10-3 and TRBJ2-6; D might be TRBD1 (6 bases). The CDR3 is 15 amino acids. V was cut by 11 bases and J by 1 base, with 15 bases left in between. Germline-derived CDR1 and CDR2 are ENHRY and SYGVKD. CDR3 amino acids: CASRQQGSGANVLTF. The DNA for the CDR3 is TGTGCCTCGAGACAACAGGGATCTGGGGCCAACGTCCTGACTTTC.

The CDR3 nucleotides read TGTGCCAGCAGTGAAGGTCTAGCGGCCGCCTACGAGCAGTACTTC. This gives the protein CASSEGLAAAYEQYF. The chain is built from TRBV2 and TRBJ2-7, with TRBD2 matching over 7 bases. The CDR3 is made up of 15 amino acids. CDR1 and CDR2 (germline): SNHLY, FYNNEI. The trim removed 1 base at V and 2 bases at J, leaving 5 bases unmatched.

The chain's CDR3 is CSARKDIYNSPLHF. CDR3 coding DNA: TGCAGTGCTAGGAAGGATATCTATAATTCACCCCTCCACTTT. J is TRBJ1-6 and V is TRBV20-1; the D is unclear. The CDR3 runs 14 residues. Germline CDR1 DFQATT, CDR2 SNEGSKA (reference sequence). V gave up 3 bases and J gave up 3 bases, with 9 bases separating them.

This clonotype was detected only a few times. The rearrangement uses TRBV27 and TRBJ2-4; the match to TRBD1 covers 9 bases. Trimming cost V 0 bases and J 6 bases; bases outside gene matches: 0. The CDR3 sequence is 14 residues long. Germline CDR1 and CDR2: MNHEY and SMNVEV (reference sequence). The CDR3 nucleotides read TGTGCCAGCAGTTTATCGGACAGGGGAAACATTCAGTACTTC. Residues: CASSLSDRGNIQYF.

This clonotype was counted a few times. This chain uses TRBV6-5 with TRBJ2-7, with 7 bases identical to TRBD2. CDR3 length: 15 amino acids. The germline V gene encodes CDR1 MNHEY and CDR2 SVGAGI. Trimming at V came to 2 bases and at J to 4 bases, leaving 8 bases not matched to a gene. CDR3 in amino acids: CASSYGPGTTYEQYF. The CDR3 coding sequence is TGTGCCAGCAGTTACGGTCCAGGGACTACATACGAGCAGTACTTC.

This chain connects TRBV11-2 to TRBJ1-2; weak D call: TRBD1 (6 bases). This CDR3 has 14 amino acids. V was cut by 10 bases and J by 1 base, with 16 bases left in between. Germline V gene sequence: CDR1 SGHAT, CDR2 FQNNGV. The CDR3 nucleotides are TGTGCCACGCGTAAGGACAGCGTTAACTATGGCTACACCTTC. This gives the protein CATRKDSVNYGYTF. The full variable domain, in which reference TRBV11-2 and TRBJ1-2 provide the parts outside the CDR3, is EAGVAQSPRYKIIEKRQSVAFWCNPISGHATLYWYQQILGQGPKLLIQFQNNGVVDDSQLPKDRFSAERLKGVDSTLKIQPAKLEDSAVYLCATRKDSVNYGYTFGSGTRLTVV.

This clonotype has only one observation. The rearrangement joins TRBV7-9 to TRBJ2-5; D remains unclear. Deletions cut 5 bases from V and 2 bases from J, with 15 bases between. Germline V gene sequence: CDR1 SEHNR, CDR2 FQNEAQ (reference sequence). The length of the CDR3 is 15 residues. CDR3 coding DNA: TGTGCCAGCAGCCCATTCGACTGGGGTCAAGAGACCCAGTACTTC. As protein: CASSPFDWGQETQYF.

The rearrangement uses TRBV4-1 and TRBJ1-2; 9 positions match TRBD1. V gave up 3 bases and J gave up 4 bases; unmatched junction bases: 6. The CDR3 consists of 15 residues. Germline V lookup: CDR1 MGHRA, CDR2 YSYEKL. CDR3 sequence: CASSQGQGGIYGYTF. The CDR3, as DNA: TGCGCCAGCAGCCAGGGACAGGGAGGGATCTATGGCTACACCTTC.

The sample holds one count of this clonotype. This chain uses TRBV6-5 with TRBJ2-5; D gene unclear. The CDR3 is 14 amino acids. Germline V gene data show CDR1 as MNHEY and CDR2 as SVGAGI. V lost 6 bases to trimming and J lost 1 base, with 12 bases between them. The CDR3 nucleotides read TGTGCCAGCAGGCCGTACAGTATCCAAGAGACCCAGTACTTC. Its protein is CASRPYSIQETQYF.

The table lists this clonotype with a few counts. The chain joins TRBV7-9 to TRBJ1-2; 9 bases align to TRBD1. With 7 bases clipped from V and 8 bases from J, the junction kept 8 bases outside the gene matches. From germline, CDR1 is SEHNR and CDR2 FQNEAQ (reference sequence). The CDR3 has 13 amino acids. CDR3 DNA sequence: TGTGCCAGCAACCCGAGGACAGGGGAAGGCTACACCTTC. Protein: CASNPRTGEGYTF.

This clonotype was detected only once. The CDR3 sequence is CASSPSGGVSNQPQHF. The CDR3 DNA reads TGTGCCAGCTCACCATCTGGGGGCGTGAGCAATCAGCCCCAGCATTTT. The chain couples TRBV18 to TRBJ1-5, with D perhaps TRBD1 (6 bases). Trimming stripped 2 bases from V and 1 base from J, with 12 bases between. The CDR3 extends over 16 amino acids. Germline V lookup: CDR1 KGHSH, CDR2 LQKENI.

V and J are TRBV11-1 and TRBJ2-7; TRBD1 aligns across 8 bases. CDR1 SGHAT and CDR2 FQDESV come from the germline V gene (reference sequence). V lost 5 bases and J lost 3; bases outside the gene matches: 9. The CDR3 is made up of 15 amino acids. For the CDR3, the DNA is TGTGCCAGCAGCCCCTTGGACAGGGTTGGCTACGAGCAGTACTTC. Translation: CASSPLDRVGYEQYF.

The rearrangement uses TRBV16 and TRBJ1-5; TRBD1 aligns across 9 bases. Germline V CDR1 and CDR2: KGHSY, FQNENV. The CDR3 extends over 15 amino acids. V trimming: 2 bases; J trimming: 6 bases; junction bases outside the gene matches: 5. CDR3 DNA: TGTGCCAGCAGCCAAGCGGGGACAGGGTCTCAGCCCCAGCATTTT. The encoded protein is CASSQAGTGSQPQHF.

The rearrangement links TRBV6-2 or TRBV6-3 to TRBJ1-1, with a tentative D call TRBD1 (5 bases). Per the germline V gene, CDR1 is MNHEY and CDR2 is SVGEGT. Trimming took off 2 bases at V and 6 bases at J, with 13 bases between the two ends. The CDR3 is made up of 14 amino acids. The CDR3 nucleotides are TGTGCCAGCAGTTACCAGGGTCGTCTGGCTGAAGCTTTCTTT. Protein product: CASSYQGRLAEAFF.

The CDR3 nucleotides are TGCGCCAGCAGCTCAGACGGATATGGCTACACCTTC. This translates into CASSSDGYGYTF. The chain employs TRBV5-1 and TRBJ1-2; no definite D call. CDR1 and CDR2 (germline): SGHRS, YFSETQ. V lost 3 bases and J lost 5, with 8 bases in between. CDR3 size: 12 residues.

The genes are TRBV12-3 or TRBV12-4 and TRBJ2-6; D is undetermined. Trimming removed 7 bases at V and 4 bases at J, with 8 bases between. The CDR3 runs to 13 residues. The CDR3 DNA follows: TGTGCCAGCACCATTTGGGGGGCCAACGTCCTGACTTTC. Translation gives CASTIWGANVLTF.

This chain connects TRBV25-1 to TRBJ1-2; unclear D gene. The CDR3 loop spans 14 amino acids. Germline-derived CDR1 and CDR2 are MGHDK and SYGVNS. Deletions cut 4 bases from V and 2 bases from J, with 11 bases between. CDR3: CASSAPGRNYGYTF. The CDR3 nucleotides read TGTGCCAGCAGTGCCCCCGGACGGAACTATGGCTACACCTTC.